This TCR beta chain appears in the sequencing data of a study of T cells in Graves' hyperthyroidism and ophthalmopathy. Study-level findings and limits: Stable hyperthyroidism and ophthalmopathy were separated using 13 V-J signatures.

This clonotype turned up a few times. The target antigen is unknown. This CDR3 is built from 14 residues. V was cut by 6 bases and J by 4 bases, with 16 bases left in between. Germline V lookup: CDR1 MNHNY, CDR2 SVGAGI (reference sequence). TCR beta CDR3 regions were amplified from RNA transcripts. The HTBI primer set drove a first-round RT-PCR of the TCR CDR3. TCRdb recomputed calls from the multiplex PCR reads with MiXCR, one row per CDR3 protein. The table has 600,000 to 700,000 distinct CDR3 sequences, just under 45% seen once. The clonotype comes from an adult man with Graves' disease, either hyperthyroidism or ophthalmopathy (not recorded which). Sequenced material: peripheral blood or thyroid tissue (not recorded which). The chain links TRBV6-6 to TRBJ2-7; D not certain. The CDR3: CASRVAGFGYEQYF. For the CDR3, the DNA is TGTGCCAGCAGGGTGGCAGGCTTTGGGTACGAGCAGTACTTC.